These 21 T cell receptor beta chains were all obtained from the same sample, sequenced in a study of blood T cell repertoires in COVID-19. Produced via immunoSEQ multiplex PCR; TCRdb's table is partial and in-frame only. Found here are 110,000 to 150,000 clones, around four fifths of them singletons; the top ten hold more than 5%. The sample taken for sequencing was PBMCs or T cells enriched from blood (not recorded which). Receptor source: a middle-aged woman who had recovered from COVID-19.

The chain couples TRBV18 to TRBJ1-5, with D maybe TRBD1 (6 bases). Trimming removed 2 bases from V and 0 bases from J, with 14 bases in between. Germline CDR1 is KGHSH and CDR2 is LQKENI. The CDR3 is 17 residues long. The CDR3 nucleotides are TGTGCCAGCTCACCAAGGCCGGCAGGGGATAGCAATCAGCCCCAGCATTTT. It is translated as CASSPRPAGDSNQPQHF.

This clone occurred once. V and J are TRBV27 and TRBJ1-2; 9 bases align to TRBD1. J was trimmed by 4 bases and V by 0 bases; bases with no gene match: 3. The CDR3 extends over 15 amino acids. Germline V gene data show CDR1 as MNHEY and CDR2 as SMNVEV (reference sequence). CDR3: CASSLSRTGAYGYTF. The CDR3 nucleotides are TGTGCCAGCAGTTTATCACGGACAGGGGCCTATGGCTACACCTTC.

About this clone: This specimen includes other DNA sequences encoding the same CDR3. The CDR3 reads CASSQGQGDQPQHF. The CDR3 DNA sequence: TGTGCCAGCAGCCAAGGACAGGGGGATCAGCCCCAGCATTTT. The genes are TRBV3-1 (or the pseudogene TRBV3-2) and TRBJ1-5, with 9 positions matching TRBD1. Germline lookup yields CDR1 LGHDT and CDR2 YNNKEL (reference sequence). The CDR3 consists of 14 residues. Trimming at V came to 1 base and at J to 5 bases, leaving 0 bases not matched to a gene.

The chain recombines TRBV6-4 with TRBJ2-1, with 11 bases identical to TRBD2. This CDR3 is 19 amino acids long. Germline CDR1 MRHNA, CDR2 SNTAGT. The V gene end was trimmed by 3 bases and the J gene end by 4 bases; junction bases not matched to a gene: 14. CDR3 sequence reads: CASSESPLAGGQQYNEQFF. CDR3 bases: TGTGCCAGCAGTGAGTCACCTCTAGCGGGGGGCCAACAATACAATGAGCAGTTCTTC.

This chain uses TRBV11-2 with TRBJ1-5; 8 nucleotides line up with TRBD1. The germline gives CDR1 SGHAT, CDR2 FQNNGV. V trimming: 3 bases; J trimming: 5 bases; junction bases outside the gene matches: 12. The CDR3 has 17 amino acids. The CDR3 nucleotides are TGTGCCAGCAGCTTGGGGACCACAGGGGGAGTGGATCAGCCCCAGCATTTT. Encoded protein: CASSLGTTGGVDQPQHF.

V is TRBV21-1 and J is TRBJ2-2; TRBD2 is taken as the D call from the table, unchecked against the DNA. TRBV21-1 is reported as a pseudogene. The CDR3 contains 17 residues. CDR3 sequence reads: CASSKASPSDHTGELFF. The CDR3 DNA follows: TGTGCCAGCAGCAAAGCGTCGCCTAGCGATCACACCGGGGAGCTGTTTTTT.

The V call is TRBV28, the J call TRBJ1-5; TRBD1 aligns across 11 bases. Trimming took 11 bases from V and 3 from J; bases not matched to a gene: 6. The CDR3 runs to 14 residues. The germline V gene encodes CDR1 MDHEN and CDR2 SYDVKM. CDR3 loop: CAARTGGVNQPQHF. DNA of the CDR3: TGTGCCGCCCGGACAGGGGGCGTCAATCAGCCCCAGCATTTT.

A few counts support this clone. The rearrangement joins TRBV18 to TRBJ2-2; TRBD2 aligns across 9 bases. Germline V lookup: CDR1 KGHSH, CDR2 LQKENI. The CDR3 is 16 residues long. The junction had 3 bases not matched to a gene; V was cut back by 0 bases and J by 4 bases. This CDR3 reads CASSPPLLAGTGELFF. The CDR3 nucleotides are TGTGCCAGCTCACCACCGTTACTAGCGGGCACCGGGGAGCTGTTTTTT.

Here the CDR3 DNA reads TGTGCCAGCAGAAACAGGAAAAAGGGGGCCCAGTACTTC. Amino acid sequence: CASRNRKKGAQYF. The J gene is TRBJ2-5, the V gene TRBV11-2; a weak D match, TRBD1 (6 bases). Germline V gene lookup returns CDR1 SGHAT and CDR2 FQNNGV. Between the trimmed V and J ends, which lost 6 bases and 9 bases, there was a span of 17 bases. CDR3 size: 13 residues. Together with reference TRBV11-2 and TRBJ2-5, the CDR3 gives the full variable domain: EAGVAQSPRYKIIEKRQSVAFWCNPISGHATLYWYQQILGQGPKLLIQFQNNGVVDDSQLPKDRFSAERLKGVDSTLKIQPAKLEDSAVYLCASRNRKKGAQYFGPGTRLLVL.

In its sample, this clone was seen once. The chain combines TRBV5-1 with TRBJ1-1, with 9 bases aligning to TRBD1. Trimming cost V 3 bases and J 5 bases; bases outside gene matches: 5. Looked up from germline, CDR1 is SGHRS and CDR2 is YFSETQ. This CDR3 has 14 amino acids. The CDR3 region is CASSWGDRVTEAFF. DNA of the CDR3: TGCGCCAGCAGCTGGGGGGACAGGGTTACTGAAGCTTTCTTT.

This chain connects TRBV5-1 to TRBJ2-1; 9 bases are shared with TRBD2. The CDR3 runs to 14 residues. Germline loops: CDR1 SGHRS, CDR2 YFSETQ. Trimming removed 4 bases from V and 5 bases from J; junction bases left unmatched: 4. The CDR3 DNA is TGCGCCAGCAGCCTGACTAGCGGAAACAATGAGCAGTTCTTC. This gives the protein CASSLTSGNNEQFF.

The CDR3 DNA reads TGTGCCAGCTCTGGGACAGGTAAAATAGCTTTCTTT. It encodes CASSGTGKIAFF. V is TRBV11-2 and J is TRBJ1-1, with 8 bases fitting TRBD1. Looked up from germline, CDR1 is SGHAT and CDR2 is FQNNGV. J was trimmed by 10 bases and V by 8 bases; bases with no gene match: 9. The CDR3 is 12 residues long.

This chain's CDR3 is CASSPGTGEVGYTF. The CDR3 DNA reads as TGTGCCAGCAGCCCCGGGACAGGGGAGGTTGGCTACACCTTC. V usage is TRBV9 and J usage is TRBJ1-2; 10 bases match TRBD1. CDR3 length: 14 amino acids. After removal of 4 bases from V and 7 bases from J, the junction contained 7 bases not matched to a gene. The V gene's germline CDR1 is SGDLS and CDR2 YYNGEE.

The CDR3 DNA reads TGTGCCAGCAGCACCGGACAGGGAGCACTCTCGGTTGAAGCTTTCTTT. It is translated as CASSTGQGALSVEAFF. The V and J genes are TRBV7-8 and TRBJ1-1, with 8 bases aligning to TRBD1. CDR1 is SGHVS, CDR2 FQNEAQ, per germline. CDR3 length equals 16 residues. V was clipped by 5 bases and J by 7 bases; unmatched bases: 15.

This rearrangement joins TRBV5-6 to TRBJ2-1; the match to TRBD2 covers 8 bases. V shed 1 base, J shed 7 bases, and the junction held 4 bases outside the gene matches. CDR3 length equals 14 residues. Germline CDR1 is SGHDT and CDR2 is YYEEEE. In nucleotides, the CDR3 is TGTGCCAGCAGCTTGTCGGGGGGGCTAAATGAGCAGTTCTTC. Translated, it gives CASSLSGGLNEQFF.

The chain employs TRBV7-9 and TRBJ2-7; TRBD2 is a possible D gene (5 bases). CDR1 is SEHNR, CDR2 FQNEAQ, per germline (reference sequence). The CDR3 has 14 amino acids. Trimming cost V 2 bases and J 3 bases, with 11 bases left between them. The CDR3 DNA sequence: TGTGCCAGCAGCTTAAGTGAAGGAGGCTACGAGCAGTACTTC. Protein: CASSLSEGGYEQYF.

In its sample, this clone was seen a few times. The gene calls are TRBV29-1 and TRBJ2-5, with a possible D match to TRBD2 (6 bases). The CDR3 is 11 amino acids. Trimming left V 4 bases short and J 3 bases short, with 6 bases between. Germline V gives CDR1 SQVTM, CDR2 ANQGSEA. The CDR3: CSVAGEETQYF. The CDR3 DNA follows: TGCAGCGTTGCGGGAGAAGAGACCCAGTACTTC.

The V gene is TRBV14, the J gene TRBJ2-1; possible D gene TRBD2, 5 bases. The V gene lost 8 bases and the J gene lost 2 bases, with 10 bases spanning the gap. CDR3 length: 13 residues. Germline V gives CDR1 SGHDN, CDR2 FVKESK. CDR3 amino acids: CASGTGTYNEQFF. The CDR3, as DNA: TGTGCCAGCGGTACGGGGACCTACAATGAGCAGTTCTTC.

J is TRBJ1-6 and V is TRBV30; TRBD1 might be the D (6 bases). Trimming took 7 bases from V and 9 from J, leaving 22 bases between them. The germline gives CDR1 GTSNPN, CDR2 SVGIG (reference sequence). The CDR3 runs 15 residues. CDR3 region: CASGSTGLVGSPLHF. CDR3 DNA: TGTGCCTCCGGGTCGACAGGTTTGGTTGGTTCACCCCTCCACTTT.

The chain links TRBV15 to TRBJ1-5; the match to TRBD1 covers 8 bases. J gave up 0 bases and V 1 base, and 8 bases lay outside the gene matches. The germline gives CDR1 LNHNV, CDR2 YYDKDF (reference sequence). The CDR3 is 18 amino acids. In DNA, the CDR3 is TGTGCCACCAGCAGAGCTGGACAGGGATTTTATAGCAATCAGCCCCAGCATTTT. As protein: CATSRAGQGFYSNQPQHF.

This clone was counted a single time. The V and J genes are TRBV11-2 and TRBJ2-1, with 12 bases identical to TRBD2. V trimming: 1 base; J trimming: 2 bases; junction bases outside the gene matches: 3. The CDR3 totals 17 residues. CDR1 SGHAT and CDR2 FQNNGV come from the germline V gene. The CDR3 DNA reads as TGTGCCAGCAGCTTAGTAGGACTAGCGGGACCCTACAATGAGCAGTTCTTC. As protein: CASSLVGLAGPYNEQFF.